What follows describes a single T cell receptor beta chain. The target of this receptor is not known. It has no much larger one-base neighbor in the sample; base qualities were not kept. This sample includes further DNA sequences coding for the same CDR3. Germline trimming amounts to 2 bases on V and 5 bases on J, with 8 as the count of junction bases outside the gene matches. Sequences SGHDT (CDR1) and YYEEEE (CDR2) are obtained from the germline V gene. From cysteine to phenylalanine, the CDR3 is 15 amino acids long. CDR3 DNA only is kept here, 45 bases in frame from base 1. The library was produced with the immunoSEQ multiplex PCR assay. TCRdb retrieved this table from immuneACCESS and kept in-frame rearrangements only. Not all clones are present; in checked studies, unresolved V genes account for under half, and no reason is known for the remainder. Here the sample has about 380,000 clones; around 95% occur a single time. Clones ranked in the top ten supply roughly 0.02% of the sample.

This entry comes from a study of shared T cell receptors in the human thymus (TCRdb year 2021). In the study overall: The study examined how self-reactive, shared T-cell receptor alpha chains are generated in the human thymus.

Rearrangement joined TRBV5-6 to TRBJ1-1; 8 central bases correspond to TRBD1. The clonotype originates from a human donor. Sample: thymocytes. CDR3 sequence: CASSLGPTGGTEAFF. The DNA is TGTGCCAGCAGCTTAGGCCCCACAGGGGGTACTGAAGCTTTCTTT.